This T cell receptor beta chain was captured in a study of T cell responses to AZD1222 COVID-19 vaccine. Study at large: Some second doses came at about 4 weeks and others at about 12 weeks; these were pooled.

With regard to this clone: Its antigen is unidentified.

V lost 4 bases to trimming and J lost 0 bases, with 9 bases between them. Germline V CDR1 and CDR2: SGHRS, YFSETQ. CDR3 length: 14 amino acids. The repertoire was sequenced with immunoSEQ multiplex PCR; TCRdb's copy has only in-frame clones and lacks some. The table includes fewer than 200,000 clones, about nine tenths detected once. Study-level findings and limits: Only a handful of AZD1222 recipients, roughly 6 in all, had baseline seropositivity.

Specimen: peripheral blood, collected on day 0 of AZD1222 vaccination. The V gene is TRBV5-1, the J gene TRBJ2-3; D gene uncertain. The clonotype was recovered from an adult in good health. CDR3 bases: TGCGCCAGCAGCGGCCCCAGGAGCACAGATACGCAGTATTTT. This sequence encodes CASSGPRSTDTQYF.